These T cell receptor beta chains were read from a single sample in a study of tumor and adjacent non-tumor tissue in lung cancer. TCRdb reprocessed the multiplex PCR reads with MiXCR, giving one entry per CDR3 protein. The table has roughly 81,000 distinct CDR3 sequences, less than 75% seen once; the top ten hold roughly 12%. What was sequenced was lung tumor tissue. Source of these receptors: a woman in her sixties or seventies with non-small cell lung cancer. The CDR3 runs from the conserved cysteine through the conserved F or W. Each record gives: CDR3 protein, CDR3 DNA, J gene, clone size, D gene, V gene. The D gene is left open where the match is weak. Expanded clones get a size class; other rows say once, few or many, or leave the size out.

CDR3: CACSQDRIPRTGELFF
DNA: TGTGCCTGCAGCCAAGATAGGATCCCACGTACCGGGGAGCTGTTTTTT
J: TRBJ2-2
size: NA
D: NA
V: TRBV4-2

CDR3: CASTSPPKGNYGYTF
DNA: TGTGCCAGCACTTCACCCCCTAAGGGTAACTATGGCTACACCTTC
J: TRBJ1-2
size: NA
D: NA
V: TRBV28

CDR3: CATGSGGDYGYTF
DNA: TGTGCCACTGGGTCCGGAGGGGACTATGGCTACACCTTC
J: TRBJ1-2
size: few
D: NA
V: TRBV28

CDR3: CTSSCSSGREGRDEQFF
DNA: TGTACCAGCAGTTGCTCCTCGGGGCGGGAGGGCCGGGATGAGCAGTTCTTC
J: TRBJ2-1
size: NA
D: TRBD2
V: TRBV6-6

CDR3: CACSYRSPRQRKNSPLHF
DNA: TGTGCCTGCAGTTACCGCTCCCCGAGACAGCGGAAGAATTCACCCCTCCACTTT
J: TRBJ1-6
size: once
D: NA
V: TRBV6-5

CDR3: CASSSDYLGAGGYNEQFF
DNA: TGTGCCAGCAGTTCCGACTATCTTGGAGCGGGAGGGTACAATGAGCAGTTCTTC
J: TRBJ2-1
size: many
D: TRBD2
V: TRBV6-5

CDR3: CSVPLLETHYF
DNA: TGCAGCGTCCCTCTCCTCGAGACCCATTACTTC
J: TRBJ2-5
size: NA
D: NA
V: TRBV29-1

CDR3: CASSSARGGNEQFF
DNA: TGTGCCAGCAGTTCGGCTAGAGGAGGCAATGAGCAGTTCTTC
J: TRBJ2-1
size: medium-sized
D: NA
V: TRBV7-9

CDR3: CASSEVRTLENEQFF
DNA: TGTGCCAGCAGTGAAGTGCGGACCTTAGAGAATGAGCAGTTCTTC
J: TRBJ2-1
size: many
D: NA
V: TRBV6-1

CDR3: CATRGSYSYNEQFF
DNA: TGTGCCACACGAGGAAGCTACTCCTACAATGAGCAGTTCTTC
J: TRBJ2-1
size: few
D: NA
V: TRBV19

CDR3: CASSLLGTTPCF
DNA: TGTGCCAGCAGCTTACTAGGAACCACGCCATGCTTC
J: TRBJ2-1
size: NA
D: NA
V: TRBV11-1

CDR3: CASSSETGVTETQYF
DNA: TGTGCCAGCAGTTCCGAGACAGGGGTGACAGAGACCCAGTACTTC
J: TRBJ2-5
size: many
D: TRBD1
V: TRBV28

CDR3: CASSRVGRYSEQFF
DNA: TGCGCCAGCAGCCGGGTCGGACGTTACAGTGAGCAGTTCTTC
J: TRBJ2-1
size: NA
D: NA
V: TRBV4-1

CDR3: CASCSRGWDEQLF
DNA: TGTGCCAGCTGTTCAAGGGGATGGGATGAGCAGCTCTTT
J: TRBJ2-1
size: NA
D: NA
V: TRBV6-1

CDR3: CASSYGRREPQHF
DNA: TGTGCCAGCAGTTACGGCAGGCGTGAGCCCCAGCATTTT
J: TRBJ1-5
size: NA
D: NA
V: TRBV11-2

CDR3: CVITESGSLNTEAFF
DNA: TGTGTCATCACTGAGTCGGGCAGCTTGAACACTGAAGCCTTCTTT
J: TRBJ1-1
size: NA
D: NA
V: TRBV10-3

CDR3: CSTGGTDTQYF
DNA: TGCAGCACAGGAGGGACAGATACGCAGTATTTT
J: TRBJ2-3
size: NA
D: NA
V: TRBV29-1

CDR3: CSVEGHLKTDSYTQYF
DNA: TGCAGCGTTGAAGGACATCTTAAAACAGACTCGTATACGCAGTATTTT
J: TRBJ2-3
size: NA
D: NA
V: TRBV29-1

CDR3: CASSILSDNEQFF
DNA: TGCGCCAGCAGCATCCTTTCGGACAATGAGCAGTTCTTC
J: TRBJ2-1
size: NA
D: NA
V: TRBV5-1